The entry below gives a single TCR beta chain sequence along with its context. These data originate in a study of T cells after somatic rescue of genetic block. Here immunoSEQ multiplex PCR was the method, and the copy in TCRdb shows in-frame clones only, minus some. The sample lists 45,000 to 70,000 clones; 90% to 97% were seen once. This CDR3 region has 16 residues. Germline-derived CDR1 and CDR2 are MDHEN and SYDVKM. V gave up 0 bases and J gave up 4 bases; unmatched junction bases: 1. What was sequenced was peripheral blood mononuclear cells (PBMCs). This chain connects TRBV28 to TRBJ2-2, with TRBD2 matching over 11 bases. The source is a child in the first two years of life. The CDR3 sequence is CASSLWGTSGTGELFF. CDR3 in DNA: TGTGCCAGCAGTTTATGGGGGACTAGCGGCACCGGGGAGCTGTTTTTT.